The clone carrying this T cell receptor (beta chain) was observed a handful of times. The data belong to a study of cytomegalovirus exposure and HLA in healthy donors. This CDR3 contains 15 residues. Germline V gene lookup returns CDR1 LNHDA and CDR2 SQIVND (reference sequence). V lost 3 bases, J lost 3 bases, and 14 bases lay in between. PCR was performed using 60 Vbeta and 13 Jbeta primers. How the authors handled the data: Later analysis identified 88 million or so unique TCR beta chains, approximately 11 million shared. Profiled with immunoSEQ multiplex PCR; TCRdb holds only in-frame clones, not every one. V and J calls and clone size are as listed in that table; D and trimming were resolved from the DNA. The sample consists of around 140,000 clones, around 57% of them appearing once.

This rearrangement joins TRBV19 to TRBJ1-1, with D perhaps TRBD1 (6 bases). Specimen: PBMCs. The clonotype originates from a male donor in good health and CMV-seronegative. The CDR3 nucleotides are TGTGCCAGTAGTATGTGGGGGGAGGGGGACACTGAAGCTTTCTTT. Protein product: CASSMWGEGDTEAFF.